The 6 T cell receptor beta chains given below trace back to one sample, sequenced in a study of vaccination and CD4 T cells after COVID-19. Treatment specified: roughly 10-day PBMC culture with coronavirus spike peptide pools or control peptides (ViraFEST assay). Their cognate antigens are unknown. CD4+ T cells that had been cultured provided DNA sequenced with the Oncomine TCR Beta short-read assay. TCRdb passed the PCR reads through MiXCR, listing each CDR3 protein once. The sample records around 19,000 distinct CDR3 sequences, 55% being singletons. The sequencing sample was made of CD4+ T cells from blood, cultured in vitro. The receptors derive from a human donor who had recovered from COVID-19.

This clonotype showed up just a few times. The chain's CDR3 is CASSQDRGGQETQYF. As DNA, the CDR3 is TGTGCCAGCAGCCAAGATCGGGGGGGCCAAGAGACCCAGTACTTC. The rearrangement links TRBV4-2 to TRBJ2-5, with 8 positions matching TRBD2. V lost 0 bases, J lost 1 base, and 1 base stayed unmatched. CDR1 and CDR2 (germline): LGHNA, YNFKEQ. There are 15 residues in the CDR3.

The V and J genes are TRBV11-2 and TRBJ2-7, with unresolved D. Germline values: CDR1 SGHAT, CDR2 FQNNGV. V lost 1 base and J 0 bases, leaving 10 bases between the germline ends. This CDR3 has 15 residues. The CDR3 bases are TGTGCCAGCAGCTTAGTTACACAGAGCTCCTACGAGCAGTACTTC. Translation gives CASSLVTQSSYEQYF.

CDR3 nucleotide sequence: TGCAGTGCTAGAGAGGGACAGTTCTACGAGCAGTACTTC. Translation gives CSAREGQFYEQYF. The chain is built from TRBV20-1 and TRBJ2-7; 7 bases agree with TRBD1. With 0 bases clipped from V and 3 bases from J, the junction kept 2 bases outside the gene matches. Germline V gene data show CDR1 as DFQATT and CDR2 as SNEGSKA (reference sequence). The CDR3 covers 13 residues.

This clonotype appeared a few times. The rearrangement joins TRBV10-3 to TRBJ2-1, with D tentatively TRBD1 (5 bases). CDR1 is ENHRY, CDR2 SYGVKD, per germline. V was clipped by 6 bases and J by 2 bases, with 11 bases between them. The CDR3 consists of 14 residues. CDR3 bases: TGTGCCATCAGCCCCAGGGAAACCTACAATGAGCAGTTCTTC. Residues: CAISPRETYNEQFF.

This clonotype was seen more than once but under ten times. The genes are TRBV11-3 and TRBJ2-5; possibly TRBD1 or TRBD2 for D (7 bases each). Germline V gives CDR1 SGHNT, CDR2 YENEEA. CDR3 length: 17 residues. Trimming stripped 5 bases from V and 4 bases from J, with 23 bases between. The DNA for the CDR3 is TGTGCCAGCAGCCCCCGCAGGGGGGGAGACTATCGAGAGACCCAGTACTTC. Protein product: CASSPRRGGDYRETQYF.

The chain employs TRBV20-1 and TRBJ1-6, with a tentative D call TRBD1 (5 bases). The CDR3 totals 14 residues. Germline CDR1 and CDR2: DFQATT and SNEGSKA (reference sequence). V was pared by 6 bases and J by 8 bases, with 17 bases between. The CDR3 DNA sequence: TGCAGTGCGCCCGACAGTATAGGGGATTCACCCCTCCACTTT. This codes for CSAPDSIGDSPLHF.